This T cell receptor (beta chain) originates from a study of PD-1 blockade in mismatch repair-deficient tumors. As for the study in general: Patients had approximately 12 mismatch repair-deficient cancer types and were previously treated and progressing.

With respect to this clone: Its antigen is as yet unknown.

Germline V gene lookup returns CDR1 SGHAT and CDR2 FQDESV (reference sequence). The length of the CDR3 is 14 residues. V was clipped by 5 bases and J by 1 base; unmatched bases: 3. Findings and caveats of the study: Tumor-resident clones, often undetectable pretreatment in blood, expanded then contracted after pembrolizumab.

Libraries were prepared by immunoSEQ multiplex PCR; TCRdb keeps only in-frame clonotypes and omits some of them. The sample lists 100,000 or so clones, 65% to 85% seen once, with approximately 6.8% in the top ten. PCR or immunohistochemistry showed mismatch repair deficiency in every enrolled patient. The TCR-sequenced patients were a few responders to pembrolizumab. V gene TRBV11-1 combines with J gene TRBJ2-3, with TRBD1 identical over 7 bases. This sequence originates from an adult with mismatch repair-deficient cancer. The sample here was peripheral blood, taken roughly eight months after starting pembrolizumab. CDR3 coding DNA: TGTGCCAGCAGCCTCGACAGGGGCACAGATACGCAGTATTTT. Its protein product is CASSLDRGTDTQYF.